The clone carrying this T cell receptor (beta chain) has just a few counts. Germline assignment: CDR1 SGHVS and CDR2 FQNEAQ. The CDR3 totals 15 residues. Trimming cost V 5 bases and J 6 bases; bases outside gene matches: 9. Treatment described: randomized to nivolumab then ipilimumab (arm A) or the reverse (arm B). TCRdb's copy holds only in-frame clones and misses some; the assay was immunoSEQ multiplex PCR. The top ten hold approximately 25% of the sample, which has more than 7,500 clones, 70% to 80% seen once. This specimen belongs to a study of sequential checkpoint blockade in melanoma. About the study: Arm A got nivolumab then ipilimumab; arm B the reverse, 1:1. Maintenance nivolumab came after either treatment sequence.

The source is a human donor with melanoma. The sequencing here drew on CD8+ T cells sorted from blood (inferred from file names), taken from a patient given nivolumab and ipilimumab in sequence. The rearrangement uses TRBV7-8 and TRBJ2-4, with 8 positions matching TRBD1. The CDR3 sequence: CASSAPQGAGNIQYF. The CDR3, as DNA: TGTGCCAGCAGCGCCCCTCAGGGGGCGGGAAACATTCAGTACTTC.